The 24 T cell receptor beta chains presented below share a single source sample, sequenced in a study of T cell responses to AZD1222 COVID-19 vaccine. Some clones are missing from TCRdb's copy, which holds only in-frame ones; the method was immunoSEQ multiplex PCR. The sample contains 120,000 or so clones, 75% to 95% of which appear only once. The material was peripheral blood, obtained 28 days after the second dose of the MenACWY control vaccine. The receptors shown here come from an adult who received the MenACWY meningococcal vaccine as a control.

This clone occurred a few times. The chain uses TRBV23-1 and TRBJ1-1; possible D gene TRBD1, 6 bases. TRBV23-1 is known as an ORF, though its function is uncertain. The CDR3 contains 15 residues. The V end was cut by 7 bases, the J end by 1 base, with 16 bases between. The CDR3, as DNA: TGCGCCAGCACCCAAATCAGACAGGCGAACACTGAAGCTTTCTTT. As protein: CASTQIRQANTEAFF.

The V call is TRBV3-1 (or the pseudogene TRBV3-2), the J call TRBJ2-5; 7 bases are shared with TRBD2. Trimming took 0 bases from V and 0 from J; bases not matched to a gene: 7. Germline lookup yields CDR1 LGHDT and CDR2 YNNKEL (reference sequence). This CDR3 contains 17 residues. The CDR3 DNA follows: TGTGCCAGCAGCCAAGAATTGACTAGCTTGTACCAAGAGACCCAGTACTTC. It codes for CASSQELTSLYQETQYF.

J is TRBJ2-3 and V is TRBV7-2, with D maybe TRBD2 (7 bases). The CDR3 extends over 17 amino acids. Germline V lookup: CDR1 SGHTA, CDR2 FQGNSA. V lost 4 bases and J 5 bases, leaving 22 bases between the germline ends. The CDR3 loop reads CASSSSGGRRGKDTQYF. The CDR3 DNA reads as TGTGCCAGCAGCTCCTCCGGGGGGCGCAGAGGAAAAGATACGCAGTATTTT.

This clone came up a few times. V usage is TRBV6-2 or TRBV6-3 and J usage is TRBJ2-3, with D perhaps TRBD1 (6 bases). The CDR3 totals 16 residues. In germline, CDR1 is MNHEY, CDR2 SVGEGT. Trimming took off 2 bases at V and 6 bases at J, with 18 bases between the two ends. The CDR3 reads CASSYTPETGYDTQYF. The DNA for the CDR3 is TGTGCCAGCAGTTACACACCGGAAACAGGGTATGATACGCAGTATTTT.

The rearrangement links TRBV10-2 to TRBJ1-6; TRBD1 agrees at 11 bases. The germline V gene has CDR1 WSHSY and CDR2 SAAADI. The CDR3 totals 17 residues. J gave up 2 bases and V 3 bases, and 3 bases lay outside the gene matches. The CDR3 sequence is CASSDGDRGAYNSPLHF. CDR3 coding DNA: TGCGCCAGCAGTGACGGGGACAGGGGGGCCTATAATTCACCCCTCCACTTT.

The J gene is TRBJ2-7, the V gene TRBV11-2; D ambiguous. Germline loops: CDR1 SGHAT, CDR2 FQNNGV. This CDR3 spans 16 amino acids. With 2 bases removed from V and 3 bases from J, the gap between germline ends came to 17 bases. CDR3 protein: CASSLRPVFSGYEQYF. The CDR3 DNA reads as TGTGCCAGCAGCTTACGACCCGTTTTTTCGGGCTACGAGCAGTACTTC. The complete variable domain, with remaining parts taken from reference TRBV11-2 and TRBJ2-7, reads EAGVAQSPRYKIIEKRQSVAFWCNPISGHATLYWYQQILGQGPKLLIQFQNNGVVDDSQLPKDRFSAERLKGVDSTLKIQPAKLEDSAVYLCASSLRPVFSGYEQYFGPGTRLTVT.

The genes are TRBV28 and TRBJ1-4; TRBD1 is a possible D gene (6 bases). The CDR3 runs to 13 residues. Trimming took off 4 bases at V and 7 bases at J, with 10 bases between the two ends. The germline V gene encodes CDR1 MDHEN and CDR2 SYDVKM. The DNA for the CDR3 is TGTGCCAGCAGTTGGGAGGGGGGTGAAAAACTGTTTTTT. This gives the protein CASSWEGGEKLFF.

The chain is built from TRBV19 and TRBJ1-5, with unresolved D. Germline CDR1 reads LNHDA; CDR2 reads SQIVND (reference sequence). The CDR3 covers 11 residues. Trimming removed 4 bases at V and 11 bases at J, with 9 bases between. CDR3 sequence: CASSKQQSQHF. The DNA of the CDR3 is TGTGCCAGTAGTAAACAGCAATCCCAGCATTTT.

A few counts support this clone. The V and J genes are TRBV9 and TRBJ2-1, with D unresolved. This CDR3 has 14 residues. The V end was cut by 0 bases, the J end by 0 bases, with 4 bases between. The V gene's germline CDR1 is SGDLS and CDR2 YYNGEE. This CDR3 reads CASSVGSSYNEQFF. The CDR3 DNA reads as TGTGCCAGCAGCGTAGGTAGCTCCTACAATGAGCAGTTCTTC.

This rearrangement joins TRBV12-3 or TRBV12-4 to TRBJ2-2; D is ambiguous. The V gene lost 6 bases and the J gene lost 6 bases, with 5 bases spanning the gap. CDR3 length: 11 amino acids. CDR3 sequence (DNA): TGTGCCAGCAGAGGAGCCGGGGAGCTGTTTTTT. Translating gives CASRGAGELFF.

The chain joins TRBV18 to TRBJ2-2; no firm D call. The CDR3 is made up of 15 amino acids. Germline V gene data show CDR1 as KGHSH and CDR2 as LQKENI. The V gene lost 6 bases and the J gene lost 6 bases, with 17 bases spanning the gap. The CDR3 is CASSTLENKPGELFF. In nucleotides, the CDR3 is TGTGCCAGCTCCACTCTCGAGAATAAACCCGGGGAGCTGTTTTTT.

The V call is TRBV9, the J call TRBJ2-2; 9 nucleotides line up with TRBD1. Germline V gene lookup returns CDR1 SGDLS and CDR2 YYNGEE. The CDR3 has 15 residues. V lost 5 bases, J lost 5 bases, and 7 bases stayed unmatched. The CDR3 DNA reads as TGTGCCAGCAGACCTACAGGGGGCGAGACCGGGGAGCTGTTTTTT. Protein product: CASRPTGGETGELFF. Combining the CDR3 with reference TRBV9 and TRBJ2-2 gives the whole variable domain DSGVTQTPKHLITATGQRVTLRCSPRSGDLSVYWYQQSLDQGLQFLIQYYNGEERAKGNILERFSAQQFPDLHSELNLSSLELGDSALYFCASRPTGGETGELFFGEGSRLTVL.

Written as DNA, the CDR3 is TGCGCCAGCAGTCCCCTAACGTCGAGCACAGATACGCAGTATTTT. This translates into CASSPLTSSTDTQYF. This chain connects TRBV10-2 to TRBJ2-3; D not resolved. Germline lookup yields CDR1 WSHSY and CDR2 SAAADI. The V end was cut by 5 bases, the J end by 0 bases, with 12 bases between. The CDR3 contains 15 residues.

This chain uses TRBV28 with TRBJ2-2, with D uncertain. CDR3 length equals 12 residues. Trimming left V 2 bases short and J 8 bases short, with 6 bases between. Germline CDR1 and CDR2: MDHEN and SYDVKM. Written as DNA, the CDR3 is TGTGCCAGCAGTTTAATGGCGGGGGAGCTGTTTTTT. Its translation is CASSLMAGELFF.

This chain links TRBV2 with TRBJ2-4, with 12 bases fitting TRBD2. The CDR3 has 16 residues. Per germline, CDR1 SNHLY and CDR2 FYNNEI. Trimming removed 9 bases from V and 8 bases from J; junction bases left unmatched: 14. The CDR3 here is CASTTLAGGLRDIQYF. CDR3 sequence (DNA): TGTGCCAGTACCACACTAGCGGGAGGTCTAAGGGACATTCAGTACTTC.

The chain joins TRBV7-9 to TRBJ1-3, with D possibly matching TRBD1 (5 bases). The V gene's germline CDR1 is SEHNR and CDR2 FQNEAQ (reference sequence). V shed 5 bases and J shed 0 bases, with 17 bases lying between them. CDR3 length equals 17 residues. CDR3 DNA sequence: TGTGCCAGCAGCCTAAAGGTTGGGACGGGCTCTGGAAACACCATATATTTT. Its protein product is CASSLKVGTGSGNTIYF.

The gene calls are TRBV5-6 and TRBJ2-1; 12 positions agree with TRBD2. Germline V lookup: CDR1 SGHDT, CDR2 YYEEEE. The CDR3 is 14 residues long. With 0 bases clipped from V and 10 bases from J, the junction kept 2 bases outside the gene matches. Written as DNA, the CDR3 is TGTGCCAGCAGCTTGGCCGGACTAGCGGGAGAGCAGTTCTTC. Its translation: CASSLAGLAGEQFF.

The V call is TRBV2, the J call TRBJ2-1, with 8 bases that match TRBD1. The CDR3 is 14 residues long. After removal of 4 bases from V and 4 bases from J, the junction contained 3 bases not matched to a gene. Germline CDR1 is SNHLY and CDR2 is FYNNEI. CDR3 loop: CASSGQGMYNEQFF. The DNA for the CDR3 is TGTGCCAGCAGTGGACAGGGGATGTACAATGAGCAGTTCTTC.

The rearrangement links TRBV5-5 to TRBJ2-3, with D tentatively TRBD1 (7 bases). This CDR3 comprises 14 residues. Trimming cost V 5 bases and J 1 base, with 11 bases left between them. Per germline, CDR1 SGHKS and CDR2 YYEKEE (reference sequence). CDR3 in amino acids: CASRTGEGTDTQYF. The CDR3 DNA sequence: TGTGCCAGCAGAACAGGGGAGGGCACAGATACGCAGTATTTT.

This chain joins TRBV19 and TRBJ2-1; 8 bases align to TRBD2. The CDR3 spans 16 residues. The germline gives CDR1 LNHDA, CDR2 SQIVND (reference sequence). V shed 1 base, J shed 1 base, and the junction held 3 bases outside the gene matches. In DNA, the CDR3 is TGTGCCAGTAGTATAGGGAGCGGGAGTTCCTACAATGAGCAGTTCTTC. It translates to CASSIGSGSSYNEQFF.

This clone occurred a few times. The CDR3 sequence: CASSYSNQGFGYTF. The DNA of the CDR3 is TGTGCCAGCAGTTACTCGAACCAGGGGTTTGGCTACACCTTC. This sequence joins TRBV6-5 and TRBJ1-2, with D possibly TRBD1 on 6 matching bases. CDR1 is MNHEY, CDR2 SVGAGI, per germline. This CDR3 spans 14 amino acids. V was clipped by 0 bases and J by 7 bases, with 12 bases between them.

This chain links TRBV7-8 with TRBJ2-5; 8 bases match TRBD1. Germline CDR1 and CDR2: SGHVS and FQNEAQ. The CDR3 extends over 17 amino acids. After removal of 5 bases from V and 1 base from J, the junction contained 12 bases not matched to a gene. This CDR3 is CASSPQGASRAQETQYF. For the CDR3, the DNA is TGTGCCAGCAGCCCGCAGGGGGCTAGTCGAGCCCAAGAGACCCAGTACTTC.

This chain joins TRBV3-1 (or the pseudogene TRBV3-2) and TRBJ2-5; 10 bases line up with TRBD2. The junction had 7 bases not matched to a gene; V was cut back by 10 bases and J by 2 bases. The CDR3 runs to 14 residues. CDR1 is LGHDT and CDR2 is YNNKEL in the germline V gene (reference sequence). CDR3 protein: CAIGTSVSQETQYF. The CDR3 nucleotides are TGTGCCATCGGGACTAGCGTTAGTCAAGAGACCCAGTACTTC.

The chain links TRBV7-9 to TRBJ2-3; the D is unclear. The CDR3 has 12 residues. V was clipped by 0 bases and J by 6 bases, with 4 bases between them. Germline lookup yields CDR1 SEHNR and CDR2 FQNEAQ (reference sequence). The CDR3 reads CASSLAMDTQYF. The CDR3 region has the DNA TGTGCCAGCAGCTTAGCGATGGATACGCAGTATTTT.